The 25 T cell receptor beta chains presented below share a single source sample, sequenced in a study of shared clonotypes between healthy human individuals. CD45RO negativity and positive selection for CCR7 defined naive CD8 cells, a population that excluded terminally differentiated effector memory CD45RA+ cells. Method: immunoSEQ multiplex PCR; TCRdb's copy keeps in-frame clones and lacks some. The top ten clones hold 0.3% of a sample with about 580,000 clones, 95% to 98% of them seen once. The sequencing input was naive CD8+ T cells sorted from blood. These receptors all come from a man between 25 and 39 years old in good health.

The CDR3 loop reads CASSWDRGGTVYNEQFF. The CDR3 DNA is TGCGCCAGCAGCTGGGACCGGGGCGGGACAGTTTACAATGAGCAGTTCTTC. This chain connects TRBV5-1 to TRBJ2-1, with D perhaps TRBD1 (7 bases). V was pared by 3 bases and J by 4 bases, with 20 bases between. Germline V gene lookup returns CDR1 SGHRS and CDR2 YFSETQ. CDR3 length: 17 residues.

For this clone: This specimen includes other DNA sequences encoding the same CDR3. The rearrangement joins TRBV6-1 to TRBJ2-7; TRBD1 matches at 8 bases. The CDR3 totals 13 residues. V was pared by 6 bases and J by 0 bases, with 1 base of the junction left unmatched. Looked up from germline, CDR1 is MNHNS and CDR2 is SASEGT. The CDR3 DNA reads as TGTGCCAGCAGAGACAGGGGCTCCTACGAGCAGTACTTC. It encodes CASRDRGSYEQYF.

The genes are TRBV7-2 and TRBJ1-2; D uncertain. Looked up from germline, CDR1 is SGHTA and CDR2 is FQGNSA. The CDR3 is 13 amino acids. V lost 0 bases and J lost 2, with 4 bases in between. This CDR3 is CASSLAENYGYTF. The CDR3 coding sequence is TGTGCCAGCAGCTTAGCAGAGAACTATGGCTACACCTTC.

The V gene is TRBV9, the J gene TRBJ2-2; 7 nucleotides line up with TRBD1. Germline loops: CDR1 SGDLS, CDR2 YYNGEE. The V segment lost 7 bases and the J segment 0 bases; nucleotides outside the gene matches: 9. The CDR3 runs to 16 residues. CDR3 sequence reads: CASGRQGWSNTGELFF. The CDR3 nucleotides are TGTGCCAGCGGCCGACAGGGCTGGTCGAACACCGGGGAGCTGTTTTTT.

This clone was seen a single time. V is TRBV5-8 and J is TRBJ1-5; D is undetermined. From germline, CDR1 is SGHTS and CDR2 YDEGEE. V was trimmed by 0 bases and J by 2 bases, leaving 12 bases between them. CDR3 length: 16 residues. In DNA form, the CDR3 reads TGTGCCAGCAGCTTGGCTAAAGAAGTCGGCAATCAGCCCCAGCATTTT. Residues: CASSLAKEVGNQPQHF.

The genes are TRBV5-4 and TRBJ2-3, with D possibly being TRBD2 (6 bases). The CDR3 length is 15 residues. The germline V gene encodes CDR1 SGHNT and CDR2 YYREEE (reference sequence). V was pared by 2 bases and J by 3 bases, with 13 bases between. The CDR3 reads CASSFQGGKTDTQYF. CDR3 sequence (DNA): TGTGCCAGCAGCTTCCAGGGCGGGAAAACAGATACGCAGTATTTT.

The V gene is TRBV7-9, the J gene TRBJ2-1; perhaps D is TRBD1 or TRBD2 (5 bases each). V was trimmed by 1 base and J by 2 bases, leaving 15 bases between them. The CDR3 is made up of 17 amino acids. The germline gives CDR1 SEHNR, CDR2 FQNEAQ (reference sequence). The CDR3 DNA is TGTGCCAGCAGCTTAGAACCGGGACGGACGACCTACAATGAGCAGTTCTTC. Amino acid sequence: CASSLEPGRTTYNEQFF.

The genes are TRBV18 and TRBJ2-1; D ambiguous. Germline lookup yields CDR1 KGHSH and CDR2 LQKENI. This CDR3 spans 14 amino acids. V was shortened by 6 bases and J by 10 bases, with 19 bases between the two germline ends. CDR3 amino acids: CASSPDHKKWEQFF. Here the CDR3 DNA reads TGTGCCAGCTCGCCGGACCACAAAAAATGGGAGCAGTTCTTC.

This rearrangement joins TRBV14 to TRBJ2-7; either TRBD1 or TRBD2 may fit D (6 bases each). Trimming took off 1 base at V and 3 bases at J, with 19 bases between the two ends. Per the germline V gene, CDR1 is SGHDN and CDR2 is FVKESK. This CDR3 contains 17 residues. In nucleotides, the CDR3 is TGTGCCAGCAGCCAAGGACTAGGGGGTTTGGGAATCTACGAGCAGTACTTC. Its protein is CASSQGLGGLGIYEQYF.

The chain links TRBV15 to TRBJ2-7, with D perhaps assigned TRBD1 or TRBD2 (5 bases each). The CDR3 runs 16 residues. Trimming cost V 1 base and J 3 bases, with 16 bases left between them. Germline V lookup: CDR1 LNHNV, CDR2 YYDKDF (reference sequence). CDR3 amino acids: CATSRGRGLNRYEQYF. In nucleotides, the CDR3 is TGTGCCACCAGCAGAGGCCGGGGCCTAAACCGCTACGAGCAGTACTTC.

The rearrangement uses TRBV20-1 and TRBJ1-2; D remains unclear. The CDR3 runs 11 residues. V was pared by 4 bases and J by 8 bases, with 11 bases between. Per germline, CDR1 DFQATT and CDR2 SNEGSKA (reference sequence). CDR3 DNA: TGCAGTGCTACCCATGTGACGGGCTACACCTTC. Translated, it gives CSATHVTGYTF.

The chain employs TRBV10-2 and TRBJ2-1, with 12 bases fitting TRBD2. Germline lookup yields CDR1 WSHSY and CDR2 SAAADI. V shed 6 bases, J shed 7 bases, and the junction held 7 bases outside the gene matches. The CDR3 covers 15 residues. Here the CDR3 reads CASSRLAGARNEQFF. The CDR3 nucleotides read TGCGCCAGCAGCCGACTAGCGGGAGCTAGGAATGAGCAGTTCTTC.

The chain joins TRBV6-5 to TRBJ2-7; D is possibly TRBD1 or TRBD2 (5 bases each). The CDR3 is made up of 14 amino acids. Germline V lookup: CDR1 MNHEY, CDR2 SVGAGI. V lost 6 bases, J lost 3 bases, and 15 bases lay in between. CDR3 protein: CASSWDGFGYEQYF. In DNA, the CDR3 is TGTGCCAGCAGCTGGGACGGATTCGGCTACGAGCAGTACTTC.

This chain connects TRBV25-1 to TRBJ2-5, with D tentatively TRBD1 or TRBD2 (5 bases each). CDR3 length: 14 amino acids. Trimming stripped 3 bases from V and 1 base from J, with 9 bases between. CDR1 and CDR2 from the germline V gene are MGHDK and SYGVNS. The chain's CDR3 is CASSDEGSQETQYF. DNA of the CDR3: TGTGCCAGCAGTGATGAGGGGTCCCAAGAGACCCAGTACTTC.

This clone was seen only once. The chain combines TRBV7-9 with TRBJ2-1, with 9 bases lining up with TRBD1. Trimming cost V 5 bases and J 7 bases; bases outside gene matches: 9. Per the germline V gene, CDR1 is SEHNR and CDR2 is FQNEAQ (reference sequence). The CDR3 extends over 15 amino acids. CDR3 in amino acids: CASSHPGQGGNEQFF. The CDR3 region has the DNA TGTGCCAGCAGCCACCCGGGACAGGGTGGTAATGAGCAGTTCTTC.

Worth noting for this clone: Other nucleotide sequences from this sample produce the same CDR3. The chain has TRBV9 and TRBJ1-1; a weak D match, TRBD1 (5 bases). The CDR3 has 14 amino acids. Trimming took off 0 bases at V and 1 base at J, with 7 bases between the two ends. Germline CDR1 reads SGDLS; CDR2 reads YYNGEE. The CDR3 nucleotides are TGTGCCAGCAGCGTAGATGGGGGGAACACTGAAGCTTTCTTT. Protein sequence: CASSVDGGNTEAFF.

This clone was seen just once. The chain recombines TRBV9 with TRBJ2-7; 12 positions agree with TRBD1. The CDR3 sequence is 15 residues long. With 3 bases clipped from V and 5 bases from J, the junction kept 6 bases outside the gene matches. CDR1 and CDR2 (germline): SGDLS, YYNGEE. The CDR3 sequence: CASSDRDRGPDEQYF. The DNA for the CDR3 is TGTGCCAGCAGCGACCGGGACAGGGGGCCTGACGAGCAGTACTTC.

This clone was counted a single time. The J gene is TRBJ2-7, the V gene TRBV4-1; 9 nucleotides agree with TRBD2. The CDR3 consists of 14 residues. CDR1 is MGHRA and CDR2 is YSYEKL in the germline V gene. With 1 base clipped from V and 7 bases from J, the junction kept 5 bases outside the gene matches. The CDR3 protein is CASSQAAGGREQYF. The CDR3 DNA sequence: TGCGCCAGCAGCCAAGCAGCGGGGGGAAGGGAGCAGTACTTC.

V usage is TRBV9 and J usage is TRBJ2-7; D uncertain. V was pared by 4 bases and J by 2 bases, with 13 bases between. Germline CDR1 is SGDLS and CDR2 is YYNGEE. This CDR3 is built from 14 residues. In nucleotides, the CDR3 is TGTGCCAGCAGCCCTCAAAGTGTCACCTACGAGCAGTACTTC. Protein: CASSPQSVTYEQYF.

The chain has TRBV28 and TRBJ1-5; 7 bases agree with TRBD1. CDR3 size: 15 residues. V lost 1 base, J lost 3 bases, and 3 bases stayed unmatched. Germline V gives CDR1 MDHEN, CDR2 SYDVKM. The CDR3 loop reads CASSLSGQTNQPQHF. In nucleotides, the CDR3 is TGTGCCAGCAGTTTATCGGGACAGACCAATCAGCCCCAGCATTTT.

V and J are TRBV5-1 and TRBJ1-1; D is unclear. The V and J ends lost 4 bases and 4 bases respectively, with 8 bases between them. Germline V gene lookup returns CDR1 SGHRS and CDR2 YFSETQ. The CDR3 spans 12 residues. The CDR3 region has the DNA TGCGCCAGCAGCGGTTGGGGCACTGAAGCTTTCTTT. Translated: CASSGWGTEAFF.

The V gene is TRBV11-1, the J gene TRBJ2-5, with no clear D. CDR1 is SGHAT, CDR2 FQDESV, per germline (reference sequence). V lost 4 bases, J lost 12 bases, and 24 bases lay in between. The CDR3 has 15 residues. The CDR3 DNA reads TGTGCCAGCAGCTCCCGCGGCAGCCCCGCGGAAGTGGAGTACTTC. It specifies CASSSRGSPAEVEYF.

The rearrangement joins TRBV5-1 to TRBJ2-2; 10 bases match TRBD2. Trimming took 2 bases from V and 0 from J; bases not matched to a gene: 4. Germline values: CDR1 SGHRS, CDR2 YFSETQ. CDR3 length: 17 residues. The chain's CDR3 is CASSFEGLATNTGELFF. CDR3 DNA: TGCGCCAGCAGCTTCGAGGGACTAGCGACGAACACCGGGGAGCTGTTTTTT.

The CDR3 nucleotides are TGTGCCAGCAGAGCCTGGGACCACACAGATACGCAGTATTTT. Amino acids: CASRAWDHTDTQYF. This chain links TRBV2 with TRBJ2-3; D possibly matches TRBD1 or TRBD2 (5 bases each). Germline values: CDR1 SNHLY, CDR2 FYNNEI. Trimming took off 6 bases at V and 2 bases at J, with 12 bases between the two ends. This CDR3 has 14 residues.

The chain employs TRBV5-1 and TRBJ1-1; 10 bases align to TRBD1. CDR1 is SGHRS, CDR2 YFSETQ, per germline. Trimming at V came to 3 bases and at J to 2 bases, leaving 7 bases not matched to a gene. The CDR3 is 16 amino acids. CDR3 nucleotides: TGCGCCAGCAGCTCCCCCGGGACAGGGGCTAACACTGAAGCTTTCTTT. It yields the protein CASSSPGTGANTEAFF.